Below are 22 T cell receptor beta chains sequenced from a single sample in a study of T cell responses to AZD1222 COVID-19 vaccine. The repertoire was sequenced with immunoSEQ multiplex PCR; TCRdb's copy has only in-frame clones and lacks some. The sample shows over 100,000 clones, about nine tenths of them seen only once. The sequencing here drew on peripheral blood, taken on day 0 of AZD1222 vaccination. The receptors were sampled from an adult in good health.

This chain connects TRBV27 to TRBJ2-1, with TRBD2 matching 7 bases. J gave up 5 bases and V 6 bases, and 7 bases lay outside the gene matches. Germline CDR1 MNHEY, CDR2 SMNVEV (reference sequence). The CDR3 extends over 14 amino acids. The CDR3 spells CASSFLGGDNEQFF. The CDR3 DNA sequence: TGTGCCAGCAGCTTCCTGGGAGGGGACAATGAGCAGTTCTTC.

The V gene is TRBV5-1, the J gene TRBJ1-4; TRBD1 might be the D (5 bases). The ends were cut back, 5 bases at V and 0 bases at J, with 8 bases in the middle. The CDR3 is 14 amino acids. CDR1 and CDR2 (germline): SGHRS, YFSETQ. In nucleotides, the CDR3 is TGCGCCAGCAGACCGACAGCAACTAATGAAAAACTGTTTTTT. The encoded protein is CASRPTATNEKLFF. The variable domain in full, completed from reference TRBV5-1 and TRBJ1-4, reads KAGVTQTPRYLIKTRGQQVTLSCSPISGHRSVSWYQQTPGQGLQFLFEYFSETQRNKGNFPGRFSGRQFSNSRSEMNVSTLELGDSALYLCASRPTATNEKLFFGSGTQLSVL.

This chain connects TRBV10-3 to TRBJ2-1; a possible D gene is TRBD1 (6 bases). V was pared by 3 bases and J by 0 bases, with 15 bases between. CDR1 is ENHRY, CDR2 SYGVKD, per germline. The CDR3 totals 17 residues. The CDR3 sequence is CAISEQGSRGSYNEQFF. CDR3 nucleotide sequence: TGTGCCATCAGTGAACAGGGTAGTCGAGGCTCCTACAATGAGCAGTTCTTC.

This clone turned up a few times. The rearrangement uses TRBV4-1 and TRBJ1-2; the D gene is possibly TRBD1 (5 bases). V lost 1 base, J lost 5 bases, and 23 bases lay in between. Germline V CDR1 and CDR2: MGHRA, YSYEKL. The CDR3 contains 18 residues. DNA for the CDR3: TGCGCCAGCAGCCAAGGGTGGATGCGGGGGAGCCCAGCTTATGGCTACACCTTC. The encoded protein is CASSQGWMRGSPAYGYTF.

This clone appeared once. The chain is built from TRBV3-1 (or the pseudogene TRBV3-2) and TRBJ2-2; D is possibly TRBD2 (6 bases). CDR1 is LGHDT and CDR2 is YNNKEL in the germline V gene (reference sequence). The length of the CDR3 is 15 residues. V was cut by 7 bases and J by 1 base, with 13 bases left in between. In DNA form, the CDR3 reads TGTGCCAGCACCTTTAAAGCGGGGAACACCGGGGAGCTGTTTTTT. It translates to CASTFKAGNTGELFF.

CDR3 protein: CASSLEATHTGELFF. As DNA, the CDR3 is TGCGCCAGCAGCTTGGAGGCCACCCACACCGGGGAGCTGTTTTTT. The J gene is TRBJ2-2, the V gene TRBV5-1; D call uncertain. The CDR3 spans 15 residues. V gave up 0 bases and J gave up 3 bases, with 9 bases separating them. CDR1 SGHRS and CDR2 YFSETQ come from the germline V gene.

The V call is TRBV6-2 or TRBV6-3, the J call TRBJ1-1, with 7 bases fitting TRBD1. V shed 4 bases and J 3 bases; nucleotides not matched to a gene: 14. CDR1 is MNHEY and CDR2 is SVGEGT in the germline V gene. CDR3 length: 17 amino acids. CDR3 loop: CASSSRQARGRDTEAFF. CDR3 bases: TGTGCCAGCAGTTCCAGACAGGCCAGGGGGAGGGACACTGAAGCTTTCTTT.

The chain combines TRBV2 with TRBJ2-1; D not resolved. CDR1 and CDR2 from the germline V gene are SNHLY and FYNNEI. The CDR3 is 8 residues long. Trimming pared 4 bases from V and 15 bases from J, leaving 4 bases between. The CDR3 loop reads CASSVGFF. The CDR3 nucleotides are TGTGCCAGCAGTGTTGGGTTCTTC.

The J gene is TRBJ2-7, the V gene TRBV7-8; 11 bases fit TRBD2. This CDR3 contains 15 residues. Germline V CDR1 and CDR2: SGHVS, FQNEAQ. V shed 5 bases and J 4 bases; nucleotides not matched to a gene: 7. This CDR3 reads CASSPLTSGVYEQYF. In DNA, the CDR3 is TGTGCCAGCAGCCCATTGACTAGCGGGGTATACGAGCAGTACTTC.

This chain joins TRBV5-5 and TRBJ2-6; 9 bases are a match to TRBD1. After removal of 4 bases from V and 4 bases from J, the junction contained 9 bases not matched to a gene. Germline V CDR1 and CDR2: SGHKS, YYEKEE (reference sequence). The CDR3 length is 17 residues. The CDR3 loop is CASSTTDRGPGANVLTF. Here the CDR3 DNA reads TGTGCCAGCAGCACAACGGACAGGGGTCCCGGGGCCAACGTCCTGACTTTC.

This clone came up once. V is TRBV11-1 and J is TRBJ1-3, with D uncertain. This CDR3 contains 14 residues. The V end lost 1 base, the J end lost 6 bases, and 10 bases lay between the germline ends. Per the germline V gene, CDR1 is SGHAT and CDR2 is FQDESV (reference sequence). The CDR3: CASSLDTEENTIYF. As DNA, the CDR3 is TGTGCCAGCAGCTTAGATACGGAGGAAAACACCATATATTTT.

This chain links TRBV9 with TRBJ1-1; 7 nucleotides match TRBD1. The V gene end was trimmed by 3 bases and the J gene end by 5 bases; junction bases not matched to a gene: 4. Germline assignment: CDR1 SGDLS and CDR2 YYNGEE. The CDR3 is 13 residues long. For the CDR3, the DNA is TGTGCCAGCAGCGACGACAGGGTTACTGAAGCTTTCTTT. It specifies CASSDDRVTEAFF.

The chain employs TRBV9 and TRBJ2-2; 7 nucleotides match TRBD2. The CDR3 loop spans 14 amino acids. From germline, CDR1 is SGDLS and CDR2 YYNGEE. With 0 bases clipped from V and 6 bases from J, the junction kept 2 bases outside the gene matches. The CDR3 loop is CASSVGLAPGELFF. DNA for the CDR3: TGTGCCAGCAGCGTAGGACTAGCCCCCGGGGAGCTGTTTTTT.

This clone appeared a single time. This chain joins TRBV3-1 (or the pseudogene TRBV3-2) and TRBJ1-2; 10 bases align to TRBD1. J lost 6 bases, V lost 0 bases, and 1 base had no gene match. CDR3 length equals 14 residues. Germline loops: CDR1 LGHDT, CDR2 YNNKEL (reference sequence). In DNA, the CDR3 is TGTGCCAGCAGCCAAGACGGACAGGGGGATGGCTACACCTTC. This gives the protein CASSQDGQGDGYTF.

This chain connects TRBV13 to TRBJ1-2; 7 nucleotides line up with TRBD1. Germline V gene sequence: CDR1 PRHDT, CDR2 FYEKMQ (reference sequence). After removal of 3 bases from V and 2 bases from J, the junction contained 15 bases not matched to a gene. This CDR3 is built from 18 residues. The CDR3 bases are TGTGCCAGCAGCTTGAGACAGGGTATAACTTTCTTGAACTATGGCTACACCTTC. Translation gives CASSLRQGITFLNYGYTF.

This clone was recorded many times. The genes are TRBV4-1 and TRBJ2-1; 15 positions agree with TRBD2. With V trimmed by 1 base and J by 7 bases, 5 bases remained unmatched. Germline CDR1 MGHRA, CDR2 YSYEKL. The CDR3 spans 17 residues. The CDR3 DNA reads as TGCGCCAGCAGCCAAGTGGGACTAGCGGGAGGCAGGAATGAGCAGTTCTTC. It encodes CASSQVGLAGGRNEQFF.

The V gene is TRBV5-4, the J gene TRBJ1-4; D might be TRBD1 (5 bases). The V end was cut by 4 bases, the J end by 8 bases, with 12 bases between. The CDR3 loop spans 13 amino acids. Germline V CDR1 and CDR2: SGHNT, YYREEE (reference sequence). This CDR3 is CASSTDSREKLFF. As DNA, the CDR3 is TGTGCCAGCAGCACAGACAGTCGAGAAAAACTGTTTTTT.

J is TRBJ2-2 and V is TRBV3-1 (or the pseudogene TRBV3-2); TRBD2 matches at 9 bases. The CDR3 runs 19 residues. V trimming: 0 bases; J trimming: 0 bases; junction bases outside the gene matches: 8. Per the germline V gene, CDR1 is LGHDT and CDR2 is YNNKEL (reference sequence). The CDR3, as DNA: TGTGCCAGCAGCCAAGATTGGAGCGGGGGGAGATCGAACACCGGGGAGCTGTTTTTT. It translates to CASSQDWSGGRSNTGELFF.

The gene calls are TRBV7-2 and TRBJ1-2; D remains ambiguous. The ends were cut back, 5 bases at V and 4 bases at J, with 11 bases in the middle. This CDR3 is built from 13 residues. CDR1 is SGHTA, CDR2 FQGNSA, per germline. In nucleotides, the CDR3 is TGTGCCAGCAGCCGTAGGTTGTCCTATGGCTACACCTTC. Translated: CASSRRLSYGYTF. The whole variable domain, filled in from reference TRBV7-2 and TRBJ1-2, reads GAGVSQSPSNKVTEKGKDVELRCDPISGHTALYWYRQSLGQGLEFLIYFQGNSAPDKSGLPSDRFSAERTGGSVSTLTIQRTQQEDSAVYLCASSRRLSYGYTFGSGTRLTVV.

V is TRBV30 and J is TRBJ2-3; 10 bases align to TRBD2. Trimming took 1 base from V and 5 from J; bases not matched to a gene: 6. The length of the CDR3 is 15 residues. In germline, CDR1 is GTSNPN, CDR2 SVGIG (reference sequence). As DNA, the CDR3 is TGTGCCTGGAGTGGAACTAGCGGGATAGGAGATACGCAGTATTTT. It codes for CAWSGTSGIGDTQYF.

The gene calls are TRBV19 and TRBJ1-2, with D perhaps TRBD1 (5 bases). Germline V gene data show CDR1 as LNHDA and CDR2 as SQIVND (reference sequence). This CDR3 has 12 amino acids. Trimming left V 5 bases short and J 5 bases short, with 9 bases between. The CDR3 is CASSLGGYGYTF. As DNA, the CDR3 is TGTGCCAGTAGTCTGGGGGGATATGGCTACACCTTC.

The rearrangement uses TRBV15 and TRBJ2-3; D gene uncertain. CDR1 is LNHNV and CDR2 is YYDKDF in the germline V gene (reference sequence). Trimming stripped 0 bases from V and 10 bases from J, with 14 bases between. The CDR3 runs to 14 residues. The CDR3 DNA reads TGTGCCACCAGCAGAGATTCGACCAGCCGTCCGCAGTATTTT. It yields the protein CATSRDSTSRPQYF.